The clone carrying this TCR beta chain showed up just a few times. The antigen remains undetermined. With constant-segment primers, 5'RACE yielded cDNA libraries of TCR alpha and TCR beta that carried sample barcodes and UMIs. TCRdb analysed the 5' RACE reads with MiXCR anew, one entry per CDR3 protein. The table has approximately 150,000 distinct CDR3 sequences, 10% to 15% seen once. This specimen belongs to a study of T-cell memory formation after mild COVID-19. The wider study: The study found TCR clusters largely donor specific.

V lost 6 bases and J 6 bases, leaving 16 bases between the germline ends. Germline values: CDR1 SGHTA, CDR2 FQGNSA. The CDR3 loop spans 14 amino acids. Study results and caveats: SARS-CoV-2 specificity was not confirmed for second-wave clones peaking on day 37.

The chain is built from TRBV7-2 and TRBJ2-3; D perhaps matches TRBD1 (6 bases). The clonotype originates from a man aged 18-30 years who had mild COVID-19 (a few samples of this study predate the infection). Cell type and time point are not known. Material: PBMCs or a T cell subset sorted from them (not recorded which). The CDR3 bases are TGTGCCAGCAGTTCCGGGACATCCTCCGATACGCAGTATTTT. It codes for CASSSGTSSDTQYF.